The rows below give T cell receptor beta chains drawn from one sample of a study of blood T cell repertoires in COVID-19. The method was immunoSEQ multiplex PCR; TCRdb's version includes in-frame clones alone and lacks a portion of them. The table records roughly 250,000 clones, under 95% of them present only once. Sequences were obtained from PBMCs or T cells enriched from blood (not recorded which). The receptors were sampled from a woman aged 18-29 years who had recovered from COVID-19. Each CDR3 is given with its conserved first and last residue. D genes are given only for firm matches. Not all rows give a size; the values are once, few, many and, for expanded clones, a class.

V	size	J	length	D	CDR3	DNA
TRBV27	-	TRBJ2-3	14	-	CASRISAGRDTQYF	TGTGCCAGCAGAATTAGCGCGGGGAGAGATACGCAGTATTTT
TRBV10-3	-	TRBJ2-1	16	TRBD2	CAISGLAGTRGNEQFF	TGTGCCATCAGTGGACTAGCGGGGACAAGAGGGAATGAGCAGTTCTTC
TRBV7-8	-	TRBJ2-7	14	-	CASSLVGGIYEQYF	TGTGCCAGCAGCTTAGTTGGCGGGATCTACGAGCAGTACTTC
TRBV5-6	-	TRBJ1-1	13	-	CASSLVGVTEAFF	TGTGCCAGCAGCTTGGTAGGAGTCACTGAAGCTTTCTTT
TRBV18	-	TRBJ2-3	17	TRBD2	CASSPWTSGGVTDTQYF	TGTGCCAGCTCACCATGGACTAGCGGGGGGGTCACAGATACGCAGTATTTT
TRBV27	-	TRBJ1-1	15	-	CASSLIGRGNTEAFF	TGTGCCAGCAGTTTAATCGGCCGGGGGAACACTGAAGCTTTCTTT
TRBV7-9	-	TRBJ2-1	15	TRBD2	CASSPLAGPNNEQFF	TGTGCCAGCAGCCCCCTAGCGGGGCCGAACAATGAGCAGTTCTTC
TRBV7-6	few	TRBJ2-1	15	TRBD2	CASSLSGRGDNEQFF	TGTGCCAGCAGCTTAAGCGGGAGGGGCGATAATGAGCAGTTCTTC
TRBV4-1	once	TRBJ2-7	15	-	CASSQPGQSSYEQYF	TGCGCCAGCAGCCAACCAGGACAGAGCTCCTACGAGCAGTACTTC
TRBV3-1/TRBV3-2	-	TRBJ1-1	14	-	CASSLNGKRTEAFF	TGTGCCAGCAGCCTAAACGGAAAGAGGACTGAAGCTTTCTTT
TRBV7-3	-	TRBJ2-3	20	TRBD2	CASSPIAGTSGDSSTDTQYF	TGTGCCAGCAGTCCGATCGCCGGGACTAGCGGGGATTCTAGCACAGATACGCAGTATTTT
TRBV24-1	-	TRBJ2-5	14	-	CATSEPRGQETQYF	TGTGCCACCAGTGAGCCCAGGGGTCAAGAGACCCAGTACTTC
TRBV27	-	TRBJ2-7	17	TRBD2	CASSFTSGRARFYEQYF	TGTGCCAGCAGTTTTACTAGCGGGAGGGCCAGATTCTACGAGCAGTACTTC
TRBV19	-	TRBJ2-7	13	TRBD2	CASSWTSGVEQYF	TGTGCCAGTAGTTGGACTAGCGGGGTCGAGCAGTACTTC
TRBV9	-	TRBJ1-1	15	TRBD1	CASSAVTGGFTEAFF	TGTGCCAGCAGCGCTGTGACAGGGGGTTTCACTGAAGCTTTCTTT
TRBV7-3	-	TRBJ1-5	15	-	CASSLTGRGNQPQHF	TGTGCCAGCAGCTTAACAGGGCGAGGGAATCAGCCCCAGCATTTT
TRBV3-1/TRBV3-2	once	TRBJ2-7	12	-	CASSQVVYEQYF	TGTGCCAGCAGCCAAGTCGTCTACGAGCAGTACTTC
TRBV10-3	-	TRBJ1-6	13	TRBD1	CAIRGTENSPLHF	TGTGCCATCAGGGGGACAGAGAATTCACCCCTCCACTTT
TRBV7-3	-	TRBJ2-3	14	-	CASSLGEHTDTQYF	TGTGCCAGCAGCTTAGGAGAACACACAGATACGCAGTATTTT
TRBV6-5	-	TRBJ2-5	16	TRBD2	CASSYGTSGRGETQYF	TGTGCCAGCAGTTATGGGACAAGCGGGAGAGGCGAGACCCAGTACTTC
TRBV21-1	-	TRBJ1-2	14	-	CASSTDRRKNGYTF	TGTGCCAGCAGCACCGACAGGCGGAAAAATGGCTACACCTTC
TRBV5-8	-	TRBJ2-1	15	TRBD1	CASSVGQTFYNEQFF	TGTGCCAGCAGCGTGGGACAGACATTCTACAATGAGCAGTTCTTC
TRBV5-4	few	TRBJ2-7	15	TRBD1	CASSLPGQGSYEQYF	TGTGCCAGCAGCTTGCCGGGACAGGGATCCTACGAGCAGTACTTC
TRBV4-3	-	TRBJ2-7	16	TRBD1	CASSPALGQGSHEQYF	TGCGCCAGCAGCCCCGCTTTAGGACAGGGGTCCCACGAGCAGTACTTC
TRBV6-5	-	TRBJ1-2	13	-	CASSWDKNYGYTF	TGTGCCAGCAGTTGGGACAAGAACTATGGCTACACCTTC
TRBV3-1/TRBV3-2	-	TRBJ2-3	19	TRBD2	CASSQGLAGGLPSTDTQYF	TGTGCCAGCAGCCAAGGACTAGCGGGGGGCCTTCCAAGCACAGATACGCAGTATTTT
TRBV19	-	TRBJ2-2	13	TRBD1	CASRDRGAGELFF	TGTGCCAGCCGGGACAGGGGCGCCGGGGAGCTGTTTTTT
TRBV28	-	TRBJ2-7	17	TRBD2	CASSTVLFGGGLYEQYF	TGTGCCAGCAGTACCGTCCTTTTCGGGGGAGGGCTGTACGAGCAGTACTTC
TRBV14	-	TRBJ2-1	15	-	CASSQVPSSYNEQFF	TGTGCCAGCAGCCAAGTCCCGAGCTCCTACAATGAGCAGTTCTTC
TRBV20-1	-	TRBJ1-1	11	-	CSASLNTEAFF	TGCAGTGCTAGCCTAAACACTGAAGCTTTCTTT
TRBV18	-	TRBJ1-1	15	TRBD1	CASSPGQGKDTEAFF	TGTGCCAGCTCACCCGGACAGGGGAAGGACACTGAAGCTTTCTTT
TRBV29-1	many	TRBJ2-7	14	-	CSVEFGSGSYEQYF	TGCAGCGTTGAATTTGGAAGCGGATCCTACGAGCAGTACTTC
TRBV9	-	TRBJ2-1	16	TRBD1	CASSVDAGGESNEQFF	TGTGCCAGCAGCGTAGACGCAGGGGGCGAATCCAATGAGCAGTTCTTC
TRBV19	-	TRBJ1-6	16	-	CASSLGGRVYNSPLHF	TGTGCCAGTAGTCTGGGGGGTCGGGTCTATAATTCACCCCTCCACTTT
TRBV27	-	TRBJ2-7	13	-	CASSLPGRYEQYF	TGTGCCAGCAGCCTCCCTGGGAGGTACGAGCAGTACTTC
TRBV6-5	-	TRBJ1-3	14	-	CASSRGSSGNTIYF	TGTGCCAGCAGCAGAGGTAGCTCTGGAAACACCATATATTTT
TRBV5-1	few	TRBJ1-2	14	TRBD1	CASSPGQIDYGYTF	TGCGCCAGCAGCCCGGGACAGATAGACTATGGCTACACCTTC
TRBV11-3	-	TRBJ1-1	16	-	CASSLGTQGWDTEAFF	TGTGCCAGCAGCTTAGGAACGCAGGGATGGGACACTGAAGCTTTCTTT
TRBV5-6	-	TRBJ1-1	14	-	CASSFGRQNTEAFF	TGTGCCAGCAGCTTCGGCAGACAGAACACTGAAGCTTTCTTT
TRBV5-1	-	TRBJ2-5	11	-	CASSLSETQYF	TGCGCCAGCAGCTTGTCGGAGACCCAGTACTTC
TRBV11-3	few	TRBJ1-2	16	TRBD1	CASSTEGAATNYGYTF	TGTGCCAGCAGTACCGAGGGGGCGGCTACTAACTATGGCTACACCTTC
TRBV27	-	TRBJ1-1	16	TRBD1	CASRRGQGLMRAEAFF	TGTGCCAGCCGACGGGGACAGGGGTTAATGAGGGCTGAAGCTTTCTTT
TRBV15	-	TRBJ1-3	14	-	CATSRTGSGNTIYF	TGTGCCACCAGCAGAACAGGGTCAGGAAACACCATATATTTT
TRBV9	-	TRBJ2-1	14	TRBD2	CASSLSGTHNEQFF	TGTGCCAGCAGCCTTAGCGGGACCCACAATGAGCAGTTCTTC
TRBV10-1	-	TRBJ1-1	14	-	CAINQPRRDTEAFF	TGCGCCATCAACCAACCCCGGAGGGACACTGAAGCTTTCTTT
TRBV19	-	TRBJ2-1	15	TRBD2	CASSIGLADYNEQFF	TGTGCCAGTAGTATTGGGCTAGCGGACTACAATGAGCAGTTCTTC
TRBV5-8	-	TRBJ2-7	15	TRBD2	CASSFGRMSSYEQYF	TGTGCCAGCAGCTTCGGGAGGATGAGCTCCTACGAGCAGTACTTC
TRBV7-2	once	TRBJ2-5	15	TRBD2	CASSFRTSSTGTQYF	TGTGCCAGCAGCTTTAGGACTAGCTCGACAGGGACCCAGTACTTC
TRBV6-1	-	TRBJ1-1	15	-	CASSDVSTLNTEAFF	TGTGCCAGCAGTGACGTTAGCACTTTGAACACTGAAGCTTTCTTT
TRBV5-6	-	TRBJ1-2	11	TRBD1	CASTRTGGYTF	TGTGCCAGCACGCGGACAGGGGGCTACACCTTC
TRBV28	-	TRBJ1-2	19	TRBD1	CASSYPGGTGGRMGYGYTF	TGTGCCAGCAGCTACCCCGGGGGGACAGGGGGCAGGATGGGCTATGGCTACACCTTC
TRBV4-2	-	TRBJ2-2	16	-	CASSQVRQANTGELFF	TGTGCCAGCAGCCAAGTAAGGCAGGCGAACACCGGGGAGCTGTTTTTT
TRBV28	-	TRBJ1-1	17	TRBD1	CASRRQGPSYMNTEAFF	TGTGCCAGCAGACGACAGGGCCCAAGCTATATGAACACTGAAGCTTTCTTT
TRBV3-1/TRBV3-2	-	TRBJ1-1	14	-	CASSQDGDRTEAFF	TGTGCCAGCAGCCAAGACGGGGATCGGACTGAAGCTTTCTTT
TRBV10-2	-	TRBJ2-2	13	-	CASCGSYTGELFF	TGCGCCAGCTGCGGATCGTACACCGGGGAGCTGTTTTTT
TRBV6-1	-	TRBJ1-2	19	TRBD1	CASSEFSILIQGANYGYTF	TGTGCCAGCAGTGAATTTAGCATCCTCATACAGGGGGCTAATTATGGCTACACCTTC
TRBV27	-	TRBJ2-4	13	-	CASSGPRENIQYF	TGTGCCAGCAGCGGCCCCAGGGAAAACATTCAGTACTTC
TRBV3-1/TRBV3-2	-	TRBJ2-1	13	TRBD1	CASSRQGDNEQFF	TGTGCCAGCAGCCGACAGGGGGACAATGAGCAGTTCTTC
TRBV5-1	-	TRBJ2-7	14	TRBD1	CASSLELGGHEQYF	TGCGCCAGCAGCTTGGAGCTAGGGGGCCACGAGCAGTACTTC